These 16 T cell receptor beta chains share one sample of origin, sequenced in a study of CD8+CD57+ T cells in acquired aplastic anemia. Sequenced patients had shown CD8+CD57+ cell expansion by flow cytometry. According to the study, genomic DNA was the template for TCR beta VDJ and CDR3 profiling. TCRdb used MiXCR to reprocess the reads, holding one entry per CDR3 protein. The sample has just over 150,000 distinct CDR3 sequences, less than 50% seen once; the top ten hold more than 30%. Sequencing was performed on sorted CD4+, CD8+, or CD8+CD57+ T cells (not recorded which) from PBMCs. The source of these receptors is a human donor with aplastic anemia.

This clonotype was seen ten or more times. This chain links TRBV24-1 with TRBJ2-2, with D possibly called TRBD1 or TRBD2 (5 bases each). V was shortened by 10 bases and J by 4 bases, with 9 bases between the two germline ends. The V gene's germline CDR1 is KGHDR and CDR2 SFDVKD. This CDR3 contains 12 residues. The CDR3 DNA is TGTGCCACGGGACGTTTCACCGGGGAGCTGTTTTTT. Translating gives CATGRFTGELFF.

This clonotype appeared a few times. A much larger clonotype is one base distant, so this may be a read error. Because the CDR3 is missing its conserved closing phenylalanine or tryptophan, this is likely a read error. The chain links TRBV9 to TRBJ2-1, with D unclear. The CDR3 contains 14 residues. Germline V gene lookup returns CDR1 SGDLS and CDR2 YYNGEE. The V and J ends lost 0 bases and 3 bases respectively, with 7 bases between them. The CDR3 sequence is CASSVGLGYNEQFS. The CDR3 DNA reads as TGTGCCAGCAGCGTAGGTCTAGGCTACAATGAGCAGTTCTCC.

This clonotype came up many times. The V gene is TRBV4-1, the J gene TRBJ1-5; no firm D call. This CDR3 region has 16 residues. Germline V gene data show CDR1 as MGHRA and CDR2 as YSYEKL. The ends were cut back, 0 bases at V and 2 bases at J, with 11 bases in the middle. CDR3 nucleotides: TGCGCCAGCAGCCAAGAATCAGGTTCGGGCAATCAGCCCCAGCATTTT. Translation: CASSQESGSGNQPQHF.

CDR3 sequence reads: CASSLDVSGGPQYF. The CDR3 nucleotides read TGTGCCAGCAGCTTAGATGTGAGCGGGGGACCGCAGTATTTT. The V and J genes are TRBV7-6 and TRBJ2-3, with 8 bases lining up with TRBD2. With V trimmed by 1 base and J by 10 bases, 7 bases remained unmatched. Germline loops: CDR1 SGHVS, CDR2 FNYEAQ. The CDR3 is 14 residues long.

The V call is TRBV29-1, the J call TRBJ2-6, with 8 nucleotides matching TRBD2. J lost 0 bases, V lost 6 bases, and 10 bases had no gene match. This CDR3 has 17 amino acids. Germline lookup yields CDR1 SQVTM and CDR2 ANQGSEA. Here the CDR3 reads CSVRLAPMGSGANVLTF. The CDR3 coding sequence is TGCAGCGTGAGACTAGCGCCCATGGGCTCTGGGGCCAACGTCCTGACTTTC.

V gene TRBV7-2 combines with J gene TRBJ2-7; D uncertain. This CDR3 is built from 13 residues. Per germline, CDR1 SGHTA and CDR2 FQGNSA. The V end lost 2 bases, the J end lost 2 bases, and 7 bases lay between the germline ends. The chain's CDR3 is CASSLTNTYEQYF. For the CDR3, the DNA is TGTGCCAGCAGCTTAACAAATACCTACGAGCAGTACTTC.

There are many counts of this clonotype. The chain is built from TRBV6-1 and TRBJ2-6; D uncertain. The germline V gene encodes CDR1 MNHNS and CDR2 SASEGT. V was clipped by 10 bases and J by 3 bases, with 7 bases between them. The CDR3 runs 12 residues. The chain's CDR3 is CATFNGANVLTF. The CDR3 region has the DNA TGTGCCACCTTCAATGGGGCCAACGTCCTGACTTTC.

The chain joins TRBV9 to TRBJ2-7; D gene unclear. Germline V CDR1 and CDR2: SGDLS, YYNGEE. This CDR3 is built from 12 residues. V was pared by 5 bases and J by 0 bases, with 6 bases between. This chain's CDR3 is CASSRGSYEQYF. The DNA of the CDR3 is TGTGCCAGCAGTCGTGGCTCCTACGAGCAGTACTTC.

The V call is TRBV10-3, the J call TRBJ1-1, with a weak D call TRBD1 (6 bases). Trimming took off 2 bases at V and 0 bases at J, with 16 bases between the two ends. The CDR3 runs to 17 residues. CDR1 and CDR2 from the germline V gene are ENHRY and SYGVKD. CDR3: CAISEKGGWAMNTEAFF. CDR3 bases: TGTGCCATCAGTGAGAAGGGGGGATGGGCTATGAACACTGAAGCTTTCTTT.

The rearrangement joins TRBV7-9 to TRBJ2-3, with 7 bases that match TRBD2. The CDR3 loop spans 13 amino acids. Looked up from germline, CDR1 is SEHNR and CDR2 is FQNEAQ (reference sequence). With V trimmed by 5 bases and J by 9 bases, 8 bases remained unmatched. The CDR3 DNA follows: TGTGCCAGCAGCGTGCGTGGGGGGGGGACGCAGTATTTT. Protein product: CASSVRGGGTQYF.

This chain joins TRBV7-2 and TRBJ2-5; 7 bases align to TRBD1. Per the germline V gene, CDR1 is SGHTA and CDR2 is FQGNSA. The CDR3 loop spans 14 amino acids. V shed 3 bases and J 7 bases; nucleotides not matched to a gene: 8. The CDR3 coding sequence is TGTGCCAGCAGCTTCAGGACAGGCGGCCGGACCCAGTACTTC. It encodes CASSFRTGGRTQYF.

In this sample, this clonotype turned up a few times. This chain connects TRBV27 to TRBJ1-2; TRBD1 agrees at 8 bases. Germline trimming cut 3 bases from V and 7 bases from J; bases unmatched to any gene: 4. There are 13 residues in the CDR3. Germline CDR1 and CDR2: MNHEY and SMNVEV (reference sequence). The CDR3 sequence: CASSLQGAGGYTF. The CDR3 DNA reads as TGTGCCAGCAGTTTGCAGGGGGCCGGTGGCTACACCTTC.

Concerning this clonotype itself: One end of the junction fails to match germline, which may point to a read error. The chain joins TRBV7-9 to TRBJ1-1; D gene unclear. CDR1 SEHNR and CDR2 FQNEAQ come from the germline V gene (reference sequence). The CDR3 sequence is 13 residues long. CDR3 sequence reads: CASTQGLNTEAFF. The CDR3 DNA reads TGTGCCAGCACTCAAGGGTTGAACACTGAAGCTTTTTTT.

This clonotype was detected ten times or more. The rearrangement uses TRBV6-6 and TRBJ1-1, with D perhaps TRBD1 (5 bases). The CDR3 spans 12 residues. The V and J ends lost 5 bases and 7 bases respectively, with 11 bases between them. Germline V gene lookup returns CDR1 MNHNY and CDR2 SVGAGI (reference sequence). The CDR3 region is CASSGGHYEAFF. In DNA, the CDR3 is TGTGCCAGCAGTGGCGGACATTATGAAGCTTTCTTT.

CDR3 DNA sequence: TGTGCCAGCAGTCTTGACATGAACACTGAAGCTTTCTTT. Translated, it gives CASSLDMNTEAFF. The chain combines TRBV2 with TRBJ1-1; no firm D call. CDR3 length: 13 residues. Trimming pared 5 bases from V and 0 bases from J, leaving 7 bases between. Germline CDR1 reads SNHLY; CDR2 reads FYNNEI.

In this sample, this clonotype turned up many times. The chain uses TRBV2 and TRBJ1-1; 7 bases are shared with TRBD1. V was clipped by 11 bases and J by 7 bases; unmatched bases: 13. Germline CDR1 is SNHLY and CDR2 is FYNNEI. This CDR3 contains 13 residues. In DNA form, the CDR3 reads TGTGCCGAACATGGCGCAGGGGGATTTGAAGCTTTCTTT. Translating gives CAEHGAGGFEAFF.